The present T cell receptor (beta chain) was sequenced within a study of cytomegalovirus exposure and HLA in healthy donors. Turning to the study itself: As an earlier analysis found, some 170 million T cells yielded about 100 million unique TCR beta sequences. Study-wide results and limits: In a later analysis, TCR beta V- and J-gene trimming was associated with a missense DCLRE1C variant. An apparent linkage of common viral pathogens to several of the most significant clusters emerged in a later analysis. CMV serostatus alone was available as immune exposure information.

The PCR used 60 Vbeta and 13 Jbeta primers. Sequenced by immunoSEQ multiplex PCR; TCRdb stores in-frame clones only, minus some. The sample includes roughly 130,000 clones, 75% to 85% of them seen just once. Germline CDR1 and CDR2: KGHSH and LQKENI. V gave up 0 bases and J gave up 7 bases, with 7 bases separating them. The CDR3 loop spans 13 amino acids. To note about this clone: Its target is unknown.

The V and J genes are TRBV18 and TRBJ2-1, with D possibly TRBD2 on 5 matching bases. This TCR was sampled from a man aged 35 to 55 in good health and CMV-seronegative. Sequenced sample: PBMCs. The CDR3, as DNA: TGTGCCAGCTCACCACCCGGCGGGAATGAGCAGTTCTTC. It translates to CASSPPGGNEQFF.